The clone carrying this TCR beta chain was seen a handful of times. These data come from a study of T cell repertoires in cytomegalovirus infection. On the study more broadly: Evidence of both CMV infection and a matching HLA type came from public TCR beta signatures.

TCRdb re-called the reads with MiXCR, one entry per CDR3 protein. This table holds 680,000 or so distinct CDR3 sequences, under 40% found once. Germline values: CDR1 MGHRA, CDR2 YSYEKL. V dropped 6 bases and J dropped 5 bases, with 14 bases sitting between them. The length of the CDR3 is 13 residues. The rearrangement uses TRBV4-1 and TRBJ2-7; D not certain. The clonotype was recovered from a human donor in good health (CMV status not recorded). Some clones in this sample may be carry-over from other donors' samples. The sequenced sample consisted of PBMCs. Here the CDR3 reads CASRNSVFDEQYF. The CDR3 coding sequence is TGCGCCAGCAGAAATTCGGTTTTTGACGAGCAGTACTTC.